These 6 T cell receptor beta chains came from one sample sequenced in a study of blood T cell repertoires in COVID-19. Generated by immunoSEQ multiplex PCR, the TCRdb table keeps only in-frame clones and is missing some. The sample lists approximately 330,000 clones; around nine tenths were seen once. Sequences were obtained from peripheral blood. All receptors derive from a woman aged 45-65 years with active or convalescent COVID-19.

V usage is TRBV19 and J usage is TRBJ2-3; D might be TRBD1 (5 bases). V lost 5 bases, J lost 2 bases, and 14 bases lay in between. This CDR3 is 15 amino acids long. Per germline, CDR1 LNHDA and CDR2 SQIVND (reference sequence). This chain's CDR3 is CASSFGRGTTDTQYF. The CDR3, as DNA: TGTGCCAGTAGTTTCGGTAGGGGTACCACAGATACGCAGTATTTT.

The chain uses TRBV7-9 and TRBJ1-1; 9 positions match TRBD1. There are 14 residues in the CDR3. Germline V gene lookup returns CDR1 SEHNR and CDR2 FQNEAQ (reference sequence). Unmatched junction bases numbered 3, after V lost 3 bases and J lost 4 bases. This chain's CDR3 is CASSFPGQGTEAFF. The CDR3 DNA sequence: TGTGCCAGCAGCTTTCCGGGACAGGGCACTGAAGCTTTCTTT.

The V call is TRBV5-1, the J call TRBJ2-1; a possible D gene is TRBD2 (6 bases). Germline assignment: CDR1 SGHRS and CDR2 YFSETQ. CDR3 length equals 14 residues. V gave up 4 bases and J gave up 2 bases, with 10 bases separating them. The CDR3 loop is CASSRSGAYNEQFF. The CDR3, as DNA: TGCGCCAGCAGCCGCTCGGGGGCCTACAATGAGCAGTTCTTC.

V usage is TRBV27 and J usage is TRBJ1-3; no firm D call. Per the germline V gene, CDR1 is MNHEY and CDR2 is SMNVEV (reference sequence). Trimming left V 5 bases short and J 0 bases short, with 14 bases between. The CDR3 has 16 residues. This CDR3 reads CASSPPPGSSGNTIYF. DNA of the CDR3: TGTGCCAGCAGTCCTCCCCCCGGGAGCTCTGGAAACACCATATATTTT.

V is TRBV30 and J is TRBJ1-5; 9 bases fit TRBD1. V lost 4 bases and J lost 1; bases outside the gene matches: 8. Germline values: CDR1 GTSNPN, CDR2 SVGIG (reference sequence). This CDR3 comprises 16 residues. The CDR3 DNA follows: TGTGCCTGGAAACACAGGGGGCGCGTAAGCAATCAGCCCCAGCATTTT. Protein: CAWKHRGRVSNQPQHF.

The chain carries TRBV28 and TRBJ2-3; a possible D gene is TRBD2 (5 bases). The CDR3 is 19 residues long. V lost 4 bases to trimming and J lost 1 base, with 24 bases between them. The V gene's germline CDR1 is MDHEN and CDR2 SYDVKM. In DNA form, the CDR3 reads TGTGCCAGCAGTTCCATAACAACTACGGGCCAGAGGGGCACAGATACGCAGTATTTT. Translating gives CASSSITTTGQRGTDTQYF.